What follows describes a single T cell receptor beta chain. Its matching antigen is unknown. UMIs containing a 6-nucleotide sample barcode were added via template switching. From its re-call of the 5' RACE reads, TCRdb lists each CDR3 protein once, without DNA. Recorded for this sample: roughly 140,000 distinct CDR3 sequences. This sample is part of a study of monozygotic twins with inflammatory bowel disease. The study's findings and limits: The data did not back a single strong IBD-associated clonotype or signal. Whereas healthy co-twins had higher TCRbeta diversity (inverse Simpson), IBD patients had lower diversity.

Sequenced material: blood. The sequence derives from a human donor with ulcerative colitis or Crohn's disease, or a healthy co-twin of an affected twin (not recorded which).

The CDR3 here is CASSLVGLQETQYF. The chain uses TRBV5-1 and TRBJ2-5. CDR1 and CDR2 (germline): SGHRS, YFSETQ. CDR3 size: 14 residues.